Sequencing of this T cell receptor (beta chain) was carried out in a study of CD8+ T cells in alopecia areata (dated by TCRdb to 2016 to 2019). About the investigation overall: Treated patients were enrolled in an open-label pilot trial of oral tofacitinib, 5 to 10 mg twice daily, for moderate-to-severe alopecia areata. Amplification of TCRbeta CDR3 regions was done by immunoSEQ multiplex PCR using 35 Vbeta forward primers and 13 Jbeta reverse primers. Scalp clonality was compared across normal scalp (n=4), patchy alopecia areata scalp (n=8), and alopecia totalis/universalis scalp (n=8). RNA came from the PAXgene miRNA kit for fixed scalp, the miRNeasy kit for PBMCs, and the RNeasy kit for mouse skin. Tofacitinib was given for 6 to 18 months, followed by 6 months of follow-up off drug to assess delayed response and recurrence. Human TCRbeta sequencing covered scalp tissue and sorted CD4+ and CD8+ peripheral blood T cells from patchy and totalis/universalis alopecia areata patients and healthy controls. Patients on tofacitinib were biopsied at baseline and after 4 and 24 weeks of treatment, and several of the patients also had a later scalp biopsy. To study T cell clonal expansion in alopecia areata, the researchers applied high-throughput TCRbeta sequencing to both the C3H/HeJ mouse model and human patients. For the treated patients, the SALT score, which quantifies what percentage of scalp surface area is affected, served as the measure of disease severity. The paper's findings and limits, for the study overall: Higher clonality and more expanded CD8+ clones were observed in lesional scalp than in normal scalp, particularly in alopecia totalis/universalis, a finding suggestive of antigenic drive. Many expanded lesional clones persisted in scalp and blood during tofacitinib treatment, which may partly explain relapse after stopping treatment. Resident alphabeta T cells in normal human skin are also sequenced, complicating scalp TCR repertoire analysis, unlike mouse skin dominated by gammadelta T cells. Tofacitinib significantly lowered scalp clonality and the number of expanded CD8+ clones among the top 100 scalp clones. Shared TCR sequences between patients were less evident than in mice, which may be partly attributable to HLA diversity in the patient population. The treated cohort was small, with a single nonresponder, so links between baseline CD8+ expansion and response need larger studies.

Remarks on this clone: It has no known antigen specificity. Base quality data are lacking; no much larger clone is found one base away.

Trimming leaves V shorter by 5 bases and J shorter by 9 bases, with the junction holding 3 bases beyond the gene matches. CDR1 SNHLY and CDR2 FYNNEI are derived from the germline V gene. The CDR3 measures 14 amino acids from cysteine to phenylalanine. Kept here is only the CDR3 DNA, which spans 42 bases and is read in frame from base 1. The sample's treatment or condition, from its label and the paper: oral pan-JAK inhibitor, 5-10 mg twice daily. Lesional scalp punch biopsies and peripheral blood were obtained from alopecia areata patients. PBMCs were isolated by density centrifugation and stained for CD3, CD4 and CD8, and CD4+ and CD8+ T cells were sorted on a FACSAria. The library was made by the immunoSEQ multiplex PCR assay. For TCR sequencing, RNA was extracted from every sample and reverse transcribed into cDNA to serve as template. SuperScript III was used for first-strand cDNA synthesis, primed with a 2:1 mix of oligo-dT and random hexamers. A synthetic immune receptor repertoire was used to measure amplification bias, and any remaining bias was corrected computationally. The study's processing was this. After raw reads were preprocessed to remove errors, the CDR3 was defined following IMGT conventions as running from the conserved cysteine to phenylalanine. To get clonality, Shannon entropy was normalized by log2 of the number of productive unique TCRs and the result was subtracted from 1. Scalp TCRbeta sequences were cross-referenced with sorted blood CD4 and CD8 repertoires so that the CD4 or CD8 identity of scalp clones could be inferred. This is the immuneACCESS table as TCRdb keeps it, with only in-frame sequences that have V and J called. A part of the clones is gone; compared with another copy, unresolved V genes explain less than half, and the rest is unexplained. The DNA was the basis for D and trimming; V, J and clone size are from that table. For this sample the table gives 210,000 or so clones, of which under 70% were detected only once. Approximately 1.2% of the sample is held by the ten biggest clonotypes.

The receptor comes from a human donor with alopecia areata. The sequence joins TRBV2 to TRBJ1-6; TRBD1 agrees with 11 junctional bases. The material sequenced was CD4+ T cells sorted from blood, taken around week 42, from a patient treated with tofacitinib. For the CDR3, the sequence is CASSPGTGGSPLHF. The base sequence is TGTGCCAGCAGTCCCGGGACAGGGGGTTCACCCCTCCACTTT.